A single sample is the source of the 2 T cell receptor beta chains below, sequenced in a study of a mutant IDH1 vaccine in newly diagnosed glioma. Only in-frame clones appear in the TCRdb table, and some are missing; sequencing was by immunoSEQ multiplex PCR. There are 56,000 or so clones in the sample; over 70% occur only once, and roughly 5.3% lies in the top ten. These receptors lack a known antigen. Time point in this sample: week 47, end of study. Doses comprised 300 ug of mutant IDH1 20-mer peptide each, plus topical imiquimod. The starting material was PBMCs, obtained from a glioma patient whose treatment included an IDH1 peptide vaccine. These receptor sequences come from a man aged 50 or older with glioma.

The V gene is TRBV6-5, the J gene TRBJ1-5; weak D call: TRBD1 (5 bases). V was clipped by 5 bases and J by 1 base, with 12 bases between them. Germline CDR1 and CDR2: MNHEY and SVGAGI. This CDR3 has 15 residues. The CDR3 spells CASSPLGGSNQPQHF. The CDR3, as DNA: TGTGCCAGCAGTCCCCTCGGGGGGAGCAATCAGCCCCAGCATTTT.

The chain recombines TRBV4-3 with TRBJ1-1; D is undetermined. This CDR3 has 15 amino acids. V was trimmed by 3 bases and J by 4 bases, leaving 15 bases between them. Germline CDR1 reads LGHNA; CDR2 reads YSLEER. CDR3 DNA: TGCGCCAGCAGCCAGCGGATCGGAGTTGGCACTGAAGCTTTCTTT. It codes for CASSQRIGVGTEAFF.